The 16 T cell receptor beta chains given below trace back to one sample, sequenced in a study of shared clonotypes between healthy human individuals. CD45RO negativity and positive selection for CCR7 defined naive CD8 cells, a population that excluded terminally differentiated effector memory CD45RA+ cells. Only in-frame clones appear in the TCRdb table, and some are missing; sequencing was by immunoSEQ multiplex PCR. Here the sample spans about 700,000 clones, roughly nine tenths being singletons. The sample was naive CD8+ T cells sorted from blood. The source of these receptors is a man aged 25 to 45 in good health.

This clone was observed a single time. Other DNA sequences of this sample code for an identical CDR3. V gene TRBV2 combines with J gene TRBJ2-7, with D unresolved. CDR3 length equals 13 residues. V lost 0 bases to trimming and J lost 4 bases, with 7 bases between them. Germline CDR1 reads SNHLY; CDR2 reads FYNNEI. The CDR3 spells CASSEALSYEQYF. The CDR3, as DNA: TGTGCCAGCAGTGAAGCCCTATCTTACGAGCAGTACTTC.

This chain uses TRBV7-8 with TRBJ2-1, with TRBD2 matching 11 bases. The germline V gene has CDR1 SGHVS and CDR2 FQNEAQ. With 0 bases clipped from V and 7 bases from J, the junction kept 5 bases outside the gene matches. CDR3 length equals 16 residues. CDR3 bases: TGTGCCAGCAGCTTAGCTAGCGGGAGGGCCCCGAATGAGCAGTTCTTC. This translates into CASSLASGRAPNEQFF.

This chain uses TRBV4-1 with TRBJ1-4, with a weak D call TRBD1 (6 bases). Deletions cut 2 bases from V and 5 bases from J, with 12 bases between. Per germline, CDR1 MGHRA and CDR2 YSYEKL. This CDR3 is built from 15 residues. CDR3 amino acids: CASSQLAGANEKLFF. CDR3 nucleotide sequence: TGCGCCAGCAGCCAACTCGCAGGGGCAAATGAAAAACTGTTTTTT.

This clone appeared a single time. J is TRBJ2-1 and V is TRBV28; no reliable D call. The V and J ends lost 7 bases and 8 bases respectively, with 18 bases between them. CDR3 length: 14 residues. Germline lookup yields CDR1 MDHEN and CDR2 SYDVKM. The CDR3, as DNA: TGTGCCAGCATTTCTCTTAGTCCGGGCGATGAGCAGTTCTTC. This codes for CASISLSPGDEQFF.

CDR3 amino acids: CASSSHLRQVNTEAFF. The CDR3 nucleotides are TGTGCCAGCAGTAGCCACCTGAGACAAGTGAACACTGAAGCTTTCTTT. This chain joins TRBV6-6 and TRBJ1-1; D gene unclear. The CDR3 loop spans 16 amino acids. Germline-derived CDR1 and CDR2 are MNHNY and SVGAGI (reference sequence). Trimming stripped 5 bases from V and 0 bases from J, with 16 bases between.

This clone was counted a single time. This chain links TRBV4-1 with TRBJ2-6, with TRBD1 identical over 9 bases. CDR3 length: 17 amino acids. Unmatched junction bases numbered 4, after V lost 0 bases and J lost 4 bases. Germline loops: CDR1 MGHRA, CDR2 YSYEKL. Here the CDR3 DNA reads TGCGCCAGCAGCCAAGAGGGGACAGGGACAGGGGCCAACGTCCTGACTTTC. Translating gives CASSQEGTGTGANVLTF.

J is TRBJ2-7 and V is TRBV7-8, with a tentative D call TRBD2 (5 bases). The length of the CDR3 is 12 residues. Trimming stripped 1 base from V and 5 bases from J, with 6 bases between. Germline CDR1 and CDR2: SGHVS and FQNEAQ. The CDR3 spells CASSLVSDEQYF. CDR3 nucleotides: TGTGCCAGCAGCTTAGTTAGCGACGAGCAGTACTTC.

Points on this clone: The same CDR3 can be traced to other DNA sequences in this sample. The J gene is TRBJ2-1, the V gene TRBV9; D remains ambiguous. Looked up from germline, CDR1 is SGDLS and CDR2 is YYNGEE. Trimming pared 0 bases from V and 0 bases from J, leaving 10 bases between. The CDR3 length is 16 residues. CDR3 amino acids: CASSVVGGSSYNEQFF. The CDR3 DNA sequence: TGTGCCAGCAGCGTAGTGGGCGGTAGCTCCTACAATGAGCAGTTCTTC.

This clone was seen a handful of times. The genes are TRBV9 and TRBJ1-2; TRBD1 aligns across 11 bases. The CDR3 spans 13 residues. Germline CDR1 SGDLS, CDR2 YYNGEE. The J segment lost 4 bases and the V segment lost 7 bases, leaving 3 bases of the junction unmatched. This CDR3 reads CASGGTGGYGYTF. The CDR3 DNA follows: TGTGCCAGCGGCGGGACAGGGGGCTATGGCTACACCTTC. Together with reference TRBV9 and TRBJ1-2, the CDR3 gives the full variable domain: DSGVTQTPKHLITATGQRVTLRCSPRSGDLSVYWYQQSLDQGLQFLIQYYNGEERAKGNILERFSAQQFPDLHSELNLSSLELGDSALYFCASGGTGGYGYTFGSGTRLTVV.

This chain uses TRBV5-4 with TRBJ1-1; D unresolved. The CDR3 length is 13 residues. V was shortened by 1 base and J by 4 bases, with 8 bases between the two germline ends. Germline V CDR1 and CDR2: SGHNT, YYREEE (reference sequence). The DNA for the CDR3 is TGTGCCAGCAGCTTGAGCACAGCCACTGAAGCTTTCTTT. Residues: CASSLSTATEAFF.

The chain uses TRBV4-3 and TRBJ2-2; D may be TRBD1 (5 bases). The CDR3 is 13 amino acids. Per the germline V gene, CDR1 is LGHNA and CDR2 is YSLEER. The V gene lost 0 bases and the J gene lost 7 bases, with 6 bases spanning the gap. The CDR3 loop is CASSQERGGELFF. The CDR3, as DNA: TGCGCCAGCAGCCAAGAAAGGGGCGGGGAGCTGTTTTTT.

This sequence joins TRBV5-1 and TRBJ2-7; D unclear. This CDR3 region has 13 residues. Deletions cut 7 bases from V and 0 bases from J, with 11 bases between. CDR1 and CDR2 from the germline V gene are SGHRS and YFSETQ. For the CDR3, the DNA is TGCGCCAGCCGGTCCCAGTCCTCCTACGAGCAGTACTTC. Protein: CASRSQSSYEQYF.

The chain combines TRBV6-6 with TRBJ1-2; 11 bases are shared with TRBD1. This CDR3 comprises 15 residues. Germline V gives CDR1 MNHNY, CDR2 SVGAGI (reference sequence). V dropped 4 bases and J dropped 8; count of bases not matched to a gene: 9. The CDR3 bases are TGTGCCAGCAGTTCTGGGACAGGGGGACCAAACGGCTACACCTTC. Encoded protein: CASSSGTGGPNGYTF.

The chain links TRBV6-5 to TRBJ2-3, with 13 bases fitting TRBD2. Trimming removed 6 bases from V and 5 bases from J; junction bases left unmatched: 5. From germline, CDR1 is MNHEY and CDR2 SVGAGI. CDR3 length: 15 amino acids. The CDR3 loop is CASSLGTSGEDTQYF. CDR3 in DNA: TGTGCCAGCAGCCTCGGGACTAGCGGGGAAGATACGCAGTATTTT.

The gene calls are TRBV7-9 and TRBJ2-7; D is perhaps TRBD1 or TRBD2 (5 bases each). The germline CDR1 and CDR2 sequences are SEHNR and FQNEAQ (reference sequence). V lost 2 bases and J 1 base, leaving 12 bases between the germline ends. The CDR3 extends over 15 amino acids. The DNA of the CDR3 is TGTGCCAGCAGCTTATGGACGGGACGTTCCTACGAGCAGTACTTC. It specifies CASSLWTGRSYEQYF.

This rearrangement joins TRBV9 to TRBJ2-7; TRBD2 aligns across 12 bases. This CDR3 is built from 17 residues. The trim removed 3 bases at V and 5 bases at J, leaving 12 bases unmatched. Germline CDR1 SGDLS, CDR2 YYNGEE. The CDR3 nucleotides are TGTGCCAGCAGCGCTGGGGGAGGACTAGCGGGATTCGACGAGCAGTACTTC. The encoded protein is CASSAGGGLAGFDEQYF. Full variable domain (rest looked up from reference TRBV9 and TRBJ2-7): DSGVTQTPKHLITATGQRVTLRCSPRSGDLSVYWYQQSLDQGLQFLIQYYNGEERAKGNILERFSAQQFPDLHSELNLSSLELGDSALYFCASSAGGGLAGFDEQYFGPGTRLTVT.